What follows are 17 T cell receptor beta chains derived from one specimen sequenced in a study of OX40 agonist ivuxolimab in advanced cancers. The table came from immunoSEQ multiplex PCR; TCRdb's copy has only in-frame clones and leaves some out. Of 60,000 to 65,000 clones in the sample, roughly nine tenths were seen once. The sequencing used CD4+ or CD8+ T cells sorted from blood, collected in a trial of the OX40 agonist ivuxolimab. These receptors originate from an adult with an advanced solid tumor such as melanoma, head and neck, liver or kidney cancer.

J is TRBJ1-4 and V is TRBV6-5; the D is unclear. Germline V lookup: CDR1 MNHEY, CDR2 SVGAGI. The CDR3 runs to 14 residues. Trimming left V 8 bases short and J 4 bases short, with 14 bases between. CDR3 sequence: CASGKGRLNEKLFF. CDR3 nucleotide sequence: TGTGCCAGCGGTAAAGGAAGGCTTAATGAAAAACTGTTTTTT.

The chain carries TRBV6-1 and TRBJ2-5, with TRBD1 matching over 9 bases. The J segment lost 4 bases and the V segment lost 6 bases, leaving 6 bases of the junction unmatched. Per germline, CDR1 MNHNS and CDR2 SASEGT. The CDR3 consists of 14 residues. The CDR3: CASSLGGQGETQYF. CDR3 coding DNA: TGTGCCAGCAGCCTGGGGGGACAGGGAGAGACCCAGTACTTC.

The V gene is TRBV28, the J gene TRBJ2-7; 8 bases are shared with TRBD2. The CDR3 runs 13 residues. Germline values: CDR1 MDHEN, CDR2 SYDVKM. V shed 9 bases, J shed 2 bases, and the junction held 6 bases outside the gene matches. CDR3 nucleotide sequence: TGTGCCAGTGGAGCGGGAGCTCCCTACGAGCAGTACTTC. As protein: CASGAGAPYEQYF.

V is TRBV5-1 and J is TRBJ2-1, with 9 nucleotides matching TRBD1. Trimming at V came to 4 bases and at J to 1 base, leaving 9 bases not matched to a gene. The CDR3 extends over 17 amino acids. CDR1 is SGHRS, CDR2 YFSETQ, per germline. The CDR3 sequence: CASSPGQGWRSYNEQFF. CDR3 DNA: TGCGCCAGCAGCCCGGGACAGGGATGGAGGTCCTACAATGAGCAGTTCTTC.

This chain connects TRBV23-1 to TRBJ2-5; TRBD1 aligns across 10 bases. TRBV23-1 is an ORF, with its function uncertain. With V trimmed by 2 bases and J by 3 bases, 6 bases remained unmatched. This CDR3 region has 16 residues. Written as DNA, the CDR3 is TGCGCCAGCAGTCAAGAACCGACAGGGGGCGAAGAGACCCAGTACTTC. Protein product: CASSQEPTGGEETQYF.

V usage is TRBV7-2 and J usage is TRBJ2-7; TRBD2 aligns across 8 bases. The V segment lost 0 bases and the J segment 3 bases; nucleotides outside the gene matches: 13. Per germline, CDR1 SGHTA and CDR2 FQGNSA. The CDR3 is 18 amino acids. The CDR3 coding sequence is TGTGCCAGCAGCTTAGCCGGACAGCTAGCGGGCGGGAGCTACGAGCAGTACTTC. Its protein is CASSLAGQLAGGSYEQYF.

The V call is TRBV5-4, the J call TRBJ2-7; unclear D gene. Germline V CDR1 and CDR2: SGHNT, YYREEE (reference sequence). The CDR3 loop spans 13 amino acids. V lost 0 bases and J lost 9, with 13 bases in between. The CDR3 coding sequence is TGTGCCAGCAGCTTGGACAGTGCGACGAGGCAGTACTTC. Translated, it gives CASSLDSATRQYF. Based on the CDR3 plus reference TRBV5-4 and TRBJ2-7, the full variable domain is ETGVTQSPTHLIKTRGQQVTLRCSSQSGHNTVSWYQQALGQGPQFIFQYYREEENGRGNFPPRFSGLQFPNYSSELNVNALELDDSALYLCASSLDSATRQYFGPGTRLTVT.

The V and J genes are TRBV28 and TRBJ1-4; TRBD1 is a possible D gene (6 bases). The germline CDR1 and CDR2 sequences are MDHEN and SYDVKM. CDR3 length: 16 amino acids. Trimming pared 4 bases from V and 2 bases from J, leaving 14 bases between. The CDR3 spells CASSSQAGATNEKLFF. DNA for the CDR3: TGTGCCAGCAGTTCCCAAGCGGGGGCGACTAATGAAAAACTGTTTTTT.

The gene calls are TRBV2 and TRBJ2-6, with a possible D match to TRBD2 (7 bases). This CDR3 is 19 amino acids long. CDR1 and CDR2 (germline): SNHLY, FYNNEI. The V and J ends lost 2 bases and 2 bases respectively, with 19 bases between them. In nucleotides, the CDR3 is TGTGCCAGCAGTGAACCCCGTGGGGGCGGGAGAGCTGGGGCCAACGTCCTGACTTTC. Its protein product is CASSEPRGGGRAGANVLTF.

This sequence joins TRBV7-3 and TRBJ2-3, with a tentative D call TRBD2 (5 bases). Germline V gene data show CDR1 as SGHTA and CDR2 as FQGTGA. Trimming removed 0 bases from V and 5 bases from J, with 12 bases in between. The CDR3 is made up of 15 amino acids. The CDR3 DNA sequence: TGTGCCAGCAGCTTAACAGTATCAAGCGGAGATACGCAGTATTTT. Protein product: CASSLTVSSGDTQYF.

The genes are TRBV28 and TRBJ1-2; D uncertain. The CDR3 has 12 residues. Germline CDR1 reads MDHEN; CDR2 reads SYDVKM. The V end lost 6 bases, the J end lost 5 bases, and 10 bases lay between the germline ends. The CDR3 here is CASRSGVYGYTF. The CDR3, as DNA: TGTGCCAGCAGGTCGGGTGTATATGGCTACACCTTC.

V usage is TRBV6-5 and J usage is TRBJ1-2; D is ambiguous. There are 14 residues in the CDR3. Germline CDR1 and CDR2: MNHEY and SVGAGI. Trimming pared 0 bases from V and 4 bases from J, leaving 9 bases between. In DNA form, the CDR3 reads TGTGCCAGCAGTTACTCCGGGCCAGGCTATGGCTACACCTTC. This codes for CASSYSGPGYGYTF.

V is TRBV9 and J is TRBJ2-5; 7 nucleotides align to TRBD2. Germline CDR1 SGDLS, CDR2 YYNGEE. The V and J ends lost 0 bases and 4 bases, in that order; junction bases with no gene match: 3. The CDR3 is 14 amino acids. In DNA, the CDR3 is TGTGCCAGCAGCGTAGGGACTAGTGGAGAGACCCAGTACTTC. Amino acids: CASSVGTSGETQYF.

This clone was detected only once. The chain is built from TRBV7-9 and TRBJ1-2, with 7 nucleotides matching TRBD1. The CDR3 contains 15 residues. After removal of 5 bases from V and 4 bases from J, the junction contained 10 bases not matched to a gene. Germline loops: CDR1 SEHNR, CDR2 FQNEAQ (reference sequence). The CDR3 loop reads CASSLPSGGSYGYTF. The CDR3 DNA sequence: TGTGCCAGCAGCCTTCCATCAGGGGGGAGCTATGGCTACACCTTC.

This sequence joins TRBV28 and TRBJ1-2; D gene ambiguous. CDR1 and CDR2 from the germline V gene are MDHEN and SYDVKM. V gave up 1 base and J gave up 4 bases, with 13 bases separating them. The CDR3 sequence is 15 residues long. The CDR3, as DNA: TGTGCCAGCAGTTTATCCGGGCCCAATATCTATGGCTACACCTTC. The encoded protein is CASSLSGPNIYGYTF.

The CDR3, as DNA: TGTGCCAGCAGTGTCGACAGGGATCAGCCCCAGCATTTT. Translating gives CASSVDRDQPQHF. The chain uses TRBV6-1 and TRBJ1-5; 7 nucleotides align to TRBD1. CDR1 is MNHNS and CDR2 is SASEGT in the germline V gene. V dropped 4 bases and J dropped 5; count of bases not matched to a gene: 2. The CDR3 spans 13 residues.

The chain is built from TRBV6-1 and TRBJ2-1; 8 bases fit TRBD2. The CDR3 extends over 14 amino acids. J lost 7 bases, V lost 2 bases, and 4 bases had no gene match. Germline-derived CDR1 and CDR2 are MNHNS and SASEGT. The CDR3 spells CASSEPGGWNEQFF. The CDR3 DNA is TGTGCCAGCAGTGAACCGGGAGGGTGGAATGAGCAGTTCTTC.